The 13 T cell receptor beta chains presented below share a single source sample, sequenced in a study of response to subunit inactivated influenza vaccine. Each CDR3 protein gets one entry after TCRdb re-called the RT-PCR reads with MiXCR. Here the sample spans roughly 780,000 distinct CDR3 sequences, roughly 20% being singletons. This sample comprised PBMCs from blood, obtained 4 to 6 days after vaccination. Source of these receptors: a man in his fifties who received an inactivated influenza vaccine.

J is TRBJ2-6 and V is TRBV5-6; D is unresolved. This CDR3 is built from 17 residues. The germline CDR1 and CDR2 sequences are SGHDT and YYEEEE. The germline V and J ends were trimmed by 2 bases and 0 bases, with 12 bases remaining between them. In nucleotides, the CDR3 is TGTGCCAGCAGCTTCACCGTCGTAGACTCTGGGGCCAACGTCCTGACTTTC. It translates to CASSFTVVDSGANVLTF.

The genes are TRBV3-1 and TRBJ2-3; 12 nucleotides match TRBD2. The germline V gene has CDR1 LGHDT and CDR2 YNNKEL (reference sequence). The CDR3 has 16 amino acids. The V segment lost 1 base and the J segment 5 bases; nucleotides outside the gene matches: 4. The CDR3 sequence: CASSQGLAGAKDTQYF. The DNA for the CDR3 is TGTGCCAGCAGCCAAGGACTAGCGGGAGCTAAAGATACGCAGTATTTT.

The rearrangement uses TRBV14 and TRBJ2-3; the match to TRBD2 covers 9 bases. The length of the CDR3 is 16 residues. Germline assignment: CDR1 SGHDN and CDR2 FVKESK. Trimming removed 1 base from V and 1 base from J; junction bases left unmatched: 3. The CDR3 region is CASSQARLAGTDTQYF. The DNA for the CDR3 is TGTGCCAGCAGCCAAGCAAGACTAGCGGGCACAGATACGCAGTATTTT.

Only a few counts were recorded for this clonotype. This chain connects TRBV7-9 to TRBJ2-5; either TRBD1 or TRBD2 may fit D (5 bases each). CDR3 size: 13 residues. Germline CDR1 reads SEHNR; CDR2 reads FQNEAQ (reference sequence). V lost 7 bases to trimming and J lost 7 bases, with 16 bases between them. CDR3 sequence (DNA): TGTGCCAGCATCACGACGGGGCCGGGGACCCAGTACTTC. Protein sequence: CASITTGPGTQYF.

The CDR3 region is CASSPGDAKRDVFF. The CDR3 DNA is TGTGCCAGCAGTCCTGGGGACGCCAAAAGGGATGTTTTCTTT. This sequence joins TRBV12-3 or TRBV12-4 and TRBJ1-1; tentative D call: TRBD1 (5 bases). The V end lost 5 bases, the J end lost 13 bases, and 23 bases lay between the germline ends. The length of the CDR3 is 14 residues.

As for this clonotype: The junction differs from germline at one of its ends, possibly a read error. The genes are TRBV10-3 and TRBJ2-7; D call uncertain. Germline-derived CDR1 and CDR2 are ENHRY and SYGVKD. The CDR3 has 14 amino acids. The CDR3 DNA reads as TGTGCCATCAGTGAGTCTTCTTCGAGCATGAAGCAGGACTTC. Its translation is CAISESSSSMKQDF.

The rearrangement uses TRBV4-2 and TRBJ2-3; D gene unclear. This CDR3 has 18 amino acids. V lost 0 bases and J lost 3, with 19 bases in between. Germline-derived CDR1 and CDR2 are LGHNA and YNFKEQ. The chain's CDR3 is CASSQESTSWRPTDTQYF. CDR3 sequence (DNA): TGTGCCAGCAGCCAAGAAAGTACGTCGTGGCGCCCGACAGATACGCAGTATTTT.

The V call is TRBV12-3 or TRBV12-4, the J call TRBJ2-4; TRBD1 agrees at 10 bases. V was pared by 3 bases and J by 9 bases, with 14 bases of the junction left unmatched. The CDR3 has 17 amino acids. As DNA, the CDR3 is TGTGCCAGCAGTTTCGGGACAGGGGCCCACGGGGGGACCATTCAGTACTTC. As protein: CASSFGTGAHGGTIQYF.

The rearrangement uses TRBV7-9 and TRBJ1-2; 12 nucleotides match TRBD1. The CDR3 is made up of 14 amino acids. V gave up 0 bases and J gave up 7 bases; unmatched junction bases: 0. Germline CDR1 reads SEHNR; CDR2 reads FQNEAQ (reference sequence). The CDR3 DNA sequence: TGTGCCAGCAGCTTAGCGGGACAGGGGGCTGGCTACACCTTC. Translation gives CASSLAGQGAGYTF.

This clonotype was detected ten times or more. This sequence joins TRBV12-3 or TRBV12-4 and TRBJ1-4; a weak D match, TRBD1 (5 bases). CDR3 length equals 13 residues. The V end was cut by 8 bases, the J end by 7 bases, with 14 bases between. CDR3 in amino acids: CASSGTIGEKLFF. Here the CDR3 DNA reads TGTGCCAGCTCCGGGACCATAGGTGAAAAACTGTTTTTT.

There are a few counts of this clonotype. The rearrangement uses TRBV4-3 and TRBJ1-1; 7 nucleotides align to TRBD1. J was trimmed by 4 bases and V by 4 bases; bases with no gene match: 6. This CDR3 is 14 amino acids long. The V gene's germline CDR1 is LGHNA and CDR2 YSLEER. This CDR3 is CASSPEPGGTEAFF. CDR3 nucleotides: TGCGCCAGCAGCCCAGAACCAGGGGGCACTGAAGCTTTCTTT.

V is TRBV11-3 and J is TRBJ1-3, with 9 positions matching TRBD1. V lost 8 bases and J lost 1; bases outside the gene matches: 6. From germline, CDR1 is SGHNT and CDR2 YENEEA. This CDR3 is 15 amino acids long. CDR3 region: CASSTGGSSGNTIYF. CDR3 coding DNA: TGTGCCAGCTCCACAGGGGGCTCATCTGGAAACACCATATATTTT.

The CDR3 coding sequence is TGTGCCAGCAGCTTACACCCATGGAGCACAGATACGCAGTATTTT. This encodes CASSLHPWSTDTQYF. This chain links TRBV7-2 with TRBJ2-3; D remains ambiguous. The ends were cut back, 2 bases at V and 0 bases at J, with 9 bases in the middle. There are 15 residues in the CDR3. Germline V gene sequence: CDR1 SGHTA, CDR2 FQGNSA.